This T cell receptor (beta chain) was profiled in a study of regulatory T cells in long-lasting Graves disease. Time point here: persistent/refractory GD, antithyroid drugs over 5 years with positive TRAb. With RNA extracted from PBMCs as input, the TCR library was made. Clinicians diagnosed Graves' disease using American Thyroid Association guidelines. This clonotype was seen more than once but under ten times. Per the germline V gene, CDR1 is SQVTM and CDR2 is ANQGSEA. CDR3 length: 14 residues. After removal of 6 bases from V and 7 bases from J, the junction contained 11 bases not matched to a gene. CDR3 regions were amplified by Arm-PCR using iRepertoire HTBI primers to build TCR beta libraries. TCRdb reprocessed the multiplex PCR reads with MiXCR, giving one entry per CDR3 protein. Of over 350,000 distinct CDR3 sequences listed, around 21% are singletons.

The V and J genes are TRBV29-1 and TRBJ2-7; 11 bases map to TRBD1. The sample in question was peripheral blood mononuclear cells (PBMCs), obtained when the disease was refractory, from a patient treated with antithyroid drugs. The sequence came from a female donor with Graves disease. The CDR3 DNA reads TGCAGCGTCAAGTGGGGGGACAGGGGGGGAGAGCAGTACTTC. The encoded protein is CSVKWGDRGGEQYF.